This section outlines one TCR beta chain sequence together with its context. What it binds is not known. Frozen PBMC stocks contributed roughly 2 micrograms of genomic DNA to the TCR beta libraries. These data belong to a study of cytotoxic CD8 clonotypes in ibrutinib-treated CLL. Study results and limitations: Public clonotypes, rarely seen, contracted or held steady on treatment. Patients with sustained remission and those progressing were sampled at differing times.

Method: immunoSEQ multiplex PCR; TCRdb's copy keeps in-frame clones and lacks some. Among around 200,000 clones, roughly 79% were seen once, and the ten largest hold 11%. The CDR3 consists of 17 residues. This chain connects TRBV21-1 to TRBJ2-7; the DNA was not compared with TRBD1, the D call given in the table. TRBV21-1 is deemed a pseudogene. This sample comprised PBMCs, obtained after 12 months of ibrutinib treatment. This sequence was found in a human donor with chronic lymphocytic leukemia. CDR3 in amino acids: CASSKGRDRGFNYEQYF. CDR3 bases: TGTGCCAGCAGCAAAGGGCGGGACAGGGGGTTTAATTACGAGCAGTACTTC.